A selection of T cell receptor beta chains follows, all from one sample in a study of post-analysis software for immune sequencing data. Via MiXCR, TCRdb re-called the PCR reads, giving one row per CDR3 protein. This table holds a few hundred thousand distinct CDR3 sequences, about 40% found once. The sample taken for sequencing was blood. The receptors come from a girl aged 2 to 9 with multiple sclerosis. CDR3s include the opening cysteine and the closing phenylalanine or tryptophan. The order of the fields is CDR3 DNA, CDR3 protein, V gene, clone size, J gene, D gene. A D gene is named only where the DNA matches it firmly. Clone size appears in some rows only: once, few, many, or a class for an expanded clone.

CDR3 DNA: TGTGCCAGCAGCCGGGGGGCGTCGGGGCCCGTAGGGGACACTGAAGCTTTCTTT; CDR3 protein: CASSRGASGPVGDTEAFF; V gene: TRBV7-3; clone size: NA; J gene: TRBJ1-1; D gene: NA
CDR3 DNA: TGCAGTGCTAGAGATCCGCGGGATCAGCCCCAGCATTTT; CDR3 protein: CSARDPRDQPQHF; V gene: TRBV20-1; clone size: NA; J gene: TRBJ1-5; D gene: NA
CDR3 DNA: TGTGCCAACTCGGCGGGGGGGAACACTGAAGCTTTCTTT; CDR3 protein: CANSAGGNTEAFF; V gene: TRBV18; clone size: NA; J gene: TRBJ1-1; D gene: NA
CDR3 DNA: TGTGCCACCAGTGATTCCGGGACAGTTTACAATGAGCAGTTCTTC; CDR3 protein: CATSDSGTVYNEQFF; V gene: TRBV24-1; clone size: NA; J gene: TRBJ2-1; D gene: TRBD1
CDR3 DNA: TGCAGTGCTCAACAGGGGTGGCCCCAGCATTTT; CDR3 protein: CSAQQGWPQHF; V gene: TRBV20-1; clone size: NA; J gene: TRBJ1-5; D gene: TRBD1
CDR3 DNA: TGTGCCAGCAGTGCCAGGGGCCTAGAGCTTTCCTATGGCTACACCTTC; CDR3 protein: CASSARGLELSYGYTF; V gene: TRBV2; clone size: NA; J gene: TRBJ1-2; D gene: NA
CDR3 DNA: TGTGCCAGCAGCTTTCCCGGGGGCTTCTATGGCTACACCTTC; CDR3 protein: CASSFPGGFYGYTF; V gene: TRBV28; clone size: NA; J gene: TRBJ1-2; D gene: NA
CDR3 DNA: TGTGCCACCGCGGACATGGGGGTGGCGGGGGACATTCAGTACTTC; CDR3 protein: CATADMGVAGDIQYF; V gene: TRBV10-3; clone size: NA; J gene: TRBJ2-4; D gene: TRBD2
CDR3 DNA: TGTGCCAGCAGCTTAGTGTCAAGCGGACAGGGTGAGCAGTTCTTC; CDR3 protein: CASSLVSSGQGEQFF; V gene: TRBV7-2; clone size: NA; J gene: TRBJ2-1; D gene: TRBD1
CDR3 DNA: TGTGCCAGCAGCTTATTTACAAATACGCAGTATTTT; CDR3 protein: CASSLFTNTQYF; V gene: TRBV7-2; clone size: NA; J gene: TRBJ2-3; D gene: NA
CDR3 DNA: TGTGCCAGCAGCGAGTCCCATACGCAGTATTTT; CDR3 protein: CASSESHTQYF; V gene: TRBV7-9; clone size: NA; J gene: TRBJ2-3; D gene: NA
CDR3 DNA: TGTGCCAGCAGCTTCCCTAGCGGGATCGGGGCAGATACGCAGTATTTT; CDR3 protein: CASSFPSGIGADTQYF; V gene: TRBV7-2; clone size: few; J gene: TRBJ2-3; D gene: TRBD2
CDR3 DNA: TGTGCCAGCAGTGAATCTTGGGGGTCTGAAGCTTTCTTT; CDR3 protein: CASSESWGSEAFF; V gene: TRBV25-1; clone size: NA; J gene: TRBJ1-1; D gene: NA
CDR3 DNA: TGTGCCAGCAGCAAGCCGGGACAGAATCCTCATGGCTACACCTTC; CDR3 protein: CASSKPGQNPHGYTF; V gene: TRBV7-9; clone size: few; J gene: TRBJ1-2; D gene: TRBD1
CDR3 DNA: TGTGCCAGCGGTTGGGGCGGAACTGAAGCTTTCTTT; CDR3 protein: CASGWGGTEAFF; V gene: TRBV7-6; clone size: NA; J gene: TRBJ1-1; D gene: NA
CDR3 DNA: TGTGCCAGCAGCTTAGAATCCGGAGAAGAGACCCAGTACTTC; CDR3 protein: CASSLESGEETQYF; V gene: TRBV7-2; clone size: many; J gene: TRBJ2-5; D gene: NA
CDR3 DNA: TGCGCCAGCAGCTTGGCCAACGGACAGGCCTACGAGCAGTACTTC; CDR3 protein: CASSLANGQAYEQYF; V gene: TRBV5-1; clone size: NA; J gene: TRBJ2-7; D gene: TRBD1
CDR3 DNA: TGTGCCAGCAGCGCGCCGGGACTCCGCCAAGAGACCCAGTACTTC; CDR3 protein: CASSAPGLRQETQYF; V gene: TRBV13; clone size: few; J gene: TRBJ2-5; D gene: NA
CDR3 DNA: TGTGCCATCAAGAGCCGGGACAGCTGTTCGGAGCAGTACTTC; CDR3 protein: CAIKSRDSCSEQYF; V gene: TRBV10-3; clone size: NA; J gene: TRBJ2-5; D gene: TRBD1
CDR3 DNA: TGCGCCAGCAGCCAAGAGTCCAATGAGCAGTTCTTC; CDR3 protein: CASSQESNEQFF; V gene: TRBV4-3; clone size: NA; J gene: TRBJ2-1; D gene: NA
CDR3 DNA: TGTGCCAGCAGCTTAGTACCGGTTAGTCGTAACTATGGCTACACCTTC; CDR3 protein: CASSLVPVSRNYGYTF; V gene: TRBV5-6; clone size: NA; J gene: TRBJ1-2; D gene: NA
CDR3 DNA: TGTGCCAGCAGTTCCTCGGGGACGGTCCACTATGGCTACACCTTC; CDR3 protein: CASSSSGTVHYGYTF; V gene: TRBV28; clone size: NA; J gene: TRBJ1-2; D gene: NA
CDR3 DNA: TGTGCCAGCCGGAGGGATAGCACAGATACGCAGTATTTT; CDR3 protein: CASRRDSTDTQYF; V gene: TRBV6-4; clone size: NA; J gene: TRBJ2-3; D gene: NA
CDR3 DNA: TGTGCCATCGCCCGGAGCGGGAGAGACAATGAGCAGTTCTTC; CDR3 protein: CAIARSGRDNEQFF; V gene: TRBV10-3; clone size: NA; J gene: TRBJ2-1; D gene: TRBD2
CDR3 DNA: TGTGCCACCCAGGCCGTGAACACTGAAGCTTTCTTT; CDR3 protein: CATQAVNTEAFF; V gene: TRBV12-3/TRBV12-4; clone size: few; J gene: TRBJ1-1; D gene: NA
CDR3 DNA: TGCGCCAGCAGCTTGGGTCCAGGGGTCCCTCCAGGTACCCAGTACTTC; CDR3 protein: CASSLGPGVPPGTQYF; V gene: TRBV5-1; clone size: NA; J gene: TRBJ2-5; D gene: NA
CDR3 DNA: TGCAGTGCTAGTAGCCAGGACTCTATTGGCTACACCTTC; CDR3 protein: CSASSQDSIGYTF; V gene: TRBV20-1; clone size: NA; J gene: TRBJ1-2; D gene: NA
CDR3 DNA: TGCAGTGCTCGGACAGGGGATTCGTACTATGGCTACACCTTC; CDR3 protein: CSARTGDSYYGYTF; V gene: TRBV20-1; clone size: few; J gene: TRBJ1-2; D gene: TRBD1
CDR3 DNA: TGCAGCGTTCAGGGTAACAATCAGCCCCAGCATTTT; CDR3 protein: CSVQGNNQPQHF; V gene: TRBV29-1; clone size: NA; J gene: TRBJ1-5; D gene: NA
CDR3 DNA: TGTGCCAGCAGGGGTAGGCCTAACTATGGCTACACCTTC; CDR3 protein: CASRGRPNYGYTF; V gene: TRBV6-5; clone size: few; J gene: TRBJ1-2; D gene: NA
CDR3 DNA: TGCGCCAGCAGCTTGGAGCCGGATCAGCCCCAGCATTTT; CDR3 protein: CASSLEPDQPQHF; V gene: TRBV5-1; clone size: once; J gene: TRBJ1-5; D gene: NA
CDR3 DNA: TGCGCCAGCAGCTTTCGATGGGACTCTGGGGCCAACGTCCTGACTTTC; CDR3 protein: CASSFRWDSGANVLTF; V gene: TRBV5-1; clone size: NA; J gene: TRBJ2-6; D gene: NA
CDR3 DNA: TGCAGCGTGACAGTTACCTCTGGAAACACCATATATTTT; CDR3 protein: CSVTVTSGNTIYF; V gene: TRBV29-1; clone size: NA; J gene: TRBJ1-3; D gene: NA
CDR3 DNA: TGCAGCGTTGGGGTTAGCCAAGAGACCCAGTACTTC; CDR3 protein: CSVGVSQETQYF; V gene: TRBV29-1; clone size: many; J gene: TRBJ2-5; D gene: NA
CDR3 DNA: TGTGCCAGCAGCTTAAAAGGCAGGCCTAACACTGAAGCTTTCTTT; CDR3 protein: CASSLKGRPNTEAFF; V gene: TRBV7-8; clone size: NA; J gene: TRBJ1-1; D gene: NA
CDR3 DNA: TGCAGCGTTGACGGGGGACAAAGCTCCTACAATGAGCAGTTCTTC; CDR3 protein: CSVDGGQSSYNEQFF; V gene: TRBV29-1; clone size: few; J gene: TRBJ2-1; D gene: NA
CDR3 DNA: TGTGCCAGCAGCCACGGGGGGGGCAATGGCTACACCTTC; CDR3 protein: CASSHGGGNGYTF; V gene: TRBV7-3; clone size: NA; J gene: TRBJ1-2; D gene: NA
CDR3 DNA: TGTGCCAGCAGTCGGCAGGTCCCTAATTCACCCCTCCACTTT; CDR3 protein: CASSRQVPNSPLHF; V gene: TRBV25-1; clone size: few; J gene: TRBJ1-6; D gene: NA
CDR3 DNA: TGTGCCACTCCGAGAAGTCAGCCCCAGCATTTT; CDR3 protein: CATPRSQPQHF; V gene: TRBV6-4; clone size: few; J gene: TRBJ1-5; D gene: NA
CDR3 DNA: TGTGCCAGCAGTTTCGTGACTAGCGGGGGCCGAACAAACAATGAGCAGTTCTTC; CDR3 protein: CASSFVTSGGRTNNEQFF; V gene: TRBV12-3/TRBV12-4; clone size: NA; J gene: TRBJ2-1; D gene: TRBD2
CDR3 DNA: TGTGCCAGCAGCGGAAGGGCCGGTAGGGAGACCCAGTACTTC; CDR3 protein: CASSGRAGRETQYF; V gene: TRBV9; clone size: NA; J gene: TRBJ2-5; D gene: NA
CDR3 DNA: TGCAGCGTTGAAGCCTGGGGGACCCAGTACTTC; CDR3 protein: CSVEAWGTQYF; V gene: TRBV29-1; clone size: NA; J gene: TRBJ2-5; D gene: NA
CDR3 DNA: TGTGCCAGCAACTCGGACTACAACAATGAGCAGTTCTTC; CDR3 protein: CASNSDYNNEQFF; V gene: TRBV12-3/TRBV12-4; clone size: NA; J gene: TRBJ2-1; D gene: NA
CDR3 DNA: TGTGCCAGCAGCTCGGTCAGTGGGGAATCACCCGATACGCAGTATTTT; CDR3 protein: CASSSVSGESPDTQYF; V gene: TRBV7-9; clone size: few; J gene: TRBJ2-3; D gene: NA
CDR3 DNA: TGTGCCAGCAGTTTCGACAGGGGGCACACTGAAGCTTTCTTT; CDR3 protein: CASSFDRGHTEAFF; V gene: TRBV6-5; clone size: NA; J gene: TRBJ1-1; D gene: TRBD1
CDR3 DNA: TGCAGTGCTCAGGAAGGGCTAGCGGGATCCCAAGAGACCCAGTACTTC; CDR3 protein: CSAQEGLAGSQETQYF; V gene: TRBV20-1; clone size: NA; J gene: TRBJ2-5; D gene: TRBD2
CDR3 DNA: TGCAGTGCCACGAGATACGGACGGCTAGCCAAAAACATTCAGTACTTC; CDR3 protein: CSATRYGRLAKNIQYF; V gene: TRBV20-1; clone size: few; J gene: TRBJ2-4; D gene: NA
CDR3 DNA: TGCGCCAGCAGCTTGGGGACAGAAATGAACGAGCAGTACTTC; CDR3 protein: CASSLGTEMNEQYF; V gene: TRBV5-1; clone size: few; J gene: TRBJ2-7; D gene: NA
CDR3 DNA: TGTGCCAGCTCACCACGGACTAGCGGGAGTATACGGGAGACCCAGTACTTC; CDR3 protein: CASSPRTSGSIRETQYF; V gene: TRBV18; clone size: NA; J gene: TRBJ2-5; D gene: TRBD2
CDR3 DNA: TGTGCCAGCAGCTTAGCCCCCATCATTCAGTACTTC; CDR3 protein: CASSLAPIIQYF; V gene: TRBV7-9; clone size: NA; J gene: TRBJ2-4; D gene: NA
CDR3 DNA: TGTGCCAGCAGCGCCACTAGCGGGAGGTACGAGCAGTACTTC; CDR3 protein: CASSATSGRYEQYF; V gene: TRBV27; clone size: few; J gene: TRBJ2-7; D gene: TRBD2
CDR3 DNA: TGCACAATTCAAGAGGAGGGGGTACAAGAGACCCAGTACTTC; CDR3 protein: CTIQEEGVQETQYF; V gene: TRBV20-1; clone size: NA; J gene: TRBJ2-5; D gene: NA
CDR3 DNA: TGTGCCAGCAGTTTCAGTTTAGTGGAGGATCAAGAGACCCAGTACTTC; CDR3 protein: CASSFSLVEDQETQYF; V gene: TRBV28; clone size: NA; J gene: TRBJ2-5; D gene: NA
CDR3 DNA: TGCAGTGCTAGAGAAGTACACGAGCAGTACTTC; CDR3 protein: CSAREVHEQYF; V gene: TRBV20-1; clone size: few; J gene: TRBJ2-7; D gene: NA
CDR3 DNA: TGCAGCGTTGATTCTCGACAATGGGGGACCCAGTACTTC; CDR3 protein: CSVDSRQWGTQYF; V gene: TRBV29-1; clone size: NA; J gene: TRBJ2-5; D gene: NA
CDR3 DNA: TGTGCCAGCAGAACTAATATGAACACTGAAGCTTTCTTT; CDR3 protein: CASRTNMNTEAFF; V gene: TRBV28; clone size: NA; J gene: TRBJ1-1; D gene: NA
CDR3 DNA: TGCGCCAGCAGCCCTATCGCGCACTCTGGGGCCAACGTCCTGACTTTC; CDR3 protein: CASSPIAHSGANVLTF; V gene: TRBV5-1; clone size: few; J gene: TRBJ2-6; D gene: NA
CDR3 DNA: TGCGCCAGCAGTACTAGTAACTATGGCTACACCTTC; CDR3 protein: CASSTSNYGYTF; V gene: TRBV5-1; clone size: few; J gene: TRBJ1-2; D gene: NA
CDR3 DNA: TGTGCCAGCAGTCAGAAAAAGACCCGATACGAGCAGTACTTC; CDR3 protein: CASSQKKTRYEQYF; V gene: TRBV12-3/TRBV12-4; clone size: NA; J gene: TRBJ2-7; D gene: NA